These 7 T cell receptor beta chains share one sample of origin, sequenced in a study of T cells in Graves' hyperthyroidism and ophthalmopathy (dated by TCRdb to about 2019). Libraries were made using multiplex PCR. The sample was run on an Illumina HiSeq 2000. The TCR beta CDR3 regions were amplified from the RNA transcripts. A first-round RT-PCR of the TCR CDR3 used the HTBI primer set with the Qiagen OneStep RT-PCR kit. Starting from the raw public reads, TCRdb applied fastp trimming at Q25, assembled clones with MiXCR and retained in-frame beta chains. Identical CDR3 proteins give one entry, which carries the most common genes and DNA. Within this sample are fewer than 350,000 distinct CDR3 sequences, with 18% of them counted one time only. Approximately 49% of the sample is held by the ten biggest clonotypes. Sequencing input: blood. The receptors were gathered from a woman in her forties or fifties with Graves' hyperthyroidism.

This clonotype was found many times. The rearrangement joins TRBV27 to TRBJ1-6, with 8 positions matching TRBD1. Germline V lookup: CDR1 MNHEY, CDR2 SMNVEV (reference sequence). This CDR3 has 16 residues. The trim removed 4 bases at V and 0 bases at J, leaving 2 bases unmatched. The CDR3 loop is CASSSGQGSYNSPLHF. The DNA for the CDR3 is TGTGCCAGCAGTTCCGGACAGGGCTCCTATAATTCACCCCTCCACTTT.

J is TRBJ2-5 and V is TRBV5-1; D not certain. This CDR3 is built from 16 residues. Trimming left V 0 bases short and J 1 base short, with 13 bases between. CDR1 is SGHRS, CDR2 YFSETQ, per germline. CDR3 nucleotides: TGCGCCAGCAGCTTGGGGGCAGGAACGAGCCAAGAGACCCAGTACTTC. Its protein is CASSLGAGTSQETQYF.

This clonotype was picked up many times. This rearrangement joins TRBV6-5 to TRBJ1-1; 12 bases map to TRBD1. V lost 4 bases, J lost 7 bases, and 4 bases stayed unmatched. Germline V gene sequence: CDR1 MNHEY, CDR2 SVGAGI. This CDR3 comprises 14 residues. This chain's CDR3 is CASSLGQGAGEAFF. DNA of the CDR3: TGTGCCAGCAGTTTGGGACAGGGGGCAGGTGAAGCTTTCTTT.

This clonotype was seen many times. V is TRBV11-2 and J is TRBJ1-4; perhaps TRBD1 as D (6 bases). The CDR3 runs to 15 residues. V dropped 2 bases and J dropped 8 bases, with 15 bases sitting between them. Germline V lookup: CDR1 SGHAT, CDR2 FQNNGV. DNA of the CDR3: TGTGCCAGCAGCTTAAAAGAGACAGGCCCCGAAAAACTGTTTTTT. Amino acid sequence: CASSLKETGPEKLFF.

This clonotype was seen more than once but under ten times. The J gene is TRBJ2-7, the V gene TRBV6-1, with unresolved D. CDR1 MNHNS and CDR2 SASEGT come from the germline V gene. The V gene lost 0 bases and the J gene lost 6 bases, with 12 bases spanning the gap. This CDR3 is 14 amino acids long. The CDR3 loop is CASSEAPSDLEQYF. In DNA form, the CDR3 reads TGTGCCAGCAGTGAAGCCCCTTCTGATCTCGAGCAGTACTTC.

The table lists this clonotype with a few counts. The chain combines TRBV27 with TRBJ1-2, with TRBD1 identical over 11 bases. Germline V gene lookup returns CDR1 MNHEY and CDR2 SMNVEV (reference sequence). The CDR3 extends over 15 amino acids. V trimming: 6 bases; J trimming: 6 bases; junction bases outside the gene matches: 9. CDR3 bases: TGTGCCAGCAGCCCCGGGACAGGGGGAAGGAATGGCTACACCTTC. Translated, it gives CASSPGTGGRNGYTF.

This clonotype has only a few counts. The chain employs TRBV29-1 and TRBJ1-5; D is possibly TRBD1 (6 bases). The CDR3 is made up of 12 amino acids. V was shortened by 6 bases and J by 6 bases, with 12 bases between the two germline ends. Germline V gives CDR1 SQVTM, CDR2 ANQGSEA. CDR3 DNA: TGCAGCGTGGGTGGACAGAGTCAGCCCCAGCATTTT. This gives the protein CSVGGQSQPQHF.